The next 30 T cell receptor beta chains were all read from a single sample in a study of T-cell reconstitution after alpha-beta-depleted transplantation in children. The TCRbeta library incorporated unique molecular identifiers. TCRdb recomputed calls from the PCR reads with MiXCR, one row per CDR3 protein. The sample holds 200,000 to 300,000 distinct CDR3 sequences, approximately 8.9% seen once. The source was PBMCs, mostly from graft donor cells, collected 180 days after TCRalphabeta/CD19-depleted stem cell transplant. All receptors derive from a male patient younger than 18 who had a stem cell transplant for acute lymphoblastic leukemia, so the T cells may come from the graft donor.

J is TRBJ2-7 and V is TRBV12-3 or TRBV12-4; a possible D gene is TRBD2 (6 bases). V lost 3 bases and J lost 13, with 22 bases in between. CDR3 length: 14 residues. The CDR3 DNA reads TGTGCCAGCAGTTTTGGGACTGCCCCCTACGGGCATTACTTC. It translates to CASSFGTAPYGHYF.

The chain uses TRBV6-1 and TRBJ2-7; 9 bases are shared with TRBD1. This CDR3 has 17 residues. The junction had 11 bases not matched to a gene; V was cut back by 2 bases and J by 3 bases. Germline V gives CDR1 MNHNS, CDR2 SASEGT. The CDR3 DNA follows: TGTGCCAGCAGTGAAAAGTGGGACAGGGTAGTTATCTACGAGCAGTACTTC. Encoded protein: CASSEKWDRVVIYEQYF.

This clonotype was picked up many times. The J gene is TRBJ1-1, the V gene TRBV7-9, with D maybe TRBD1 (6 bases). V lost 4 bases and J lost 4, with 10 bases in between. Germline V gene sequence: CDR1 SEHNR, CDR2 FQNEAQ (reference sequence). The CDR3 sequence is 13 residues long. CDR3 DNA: TGTGCCAGCAGCTCGCAGGGGACCACTGAAGCTTTCTTT. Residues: CASSSQGTTEAFF.

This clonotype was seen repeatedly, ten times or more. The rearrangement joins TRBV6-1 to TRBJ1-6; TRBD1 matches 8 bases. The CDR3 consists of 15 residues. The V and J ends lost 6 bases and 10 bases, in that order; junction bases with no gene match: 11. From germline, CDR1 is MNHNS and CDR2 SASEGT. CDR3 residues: CASSMTGTGLSPLHF. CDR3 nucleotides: TGTGCCAGCAGCATGACCGGGACAGGACTATCACCCCTCCACTTT.

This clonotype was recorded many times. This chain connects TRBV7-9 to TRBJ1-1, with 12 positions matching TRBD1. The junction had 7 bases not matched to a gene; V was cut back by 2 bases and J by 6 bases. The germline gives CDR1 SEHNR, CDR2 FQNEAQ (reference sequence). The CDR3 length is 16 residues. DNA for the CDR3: TGTGCCAGCAGCTTATCCCGGGACAGGGGGCACGCTGAAGCTTTCTTT. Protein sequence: CASSLSRDRGHAEAFF.

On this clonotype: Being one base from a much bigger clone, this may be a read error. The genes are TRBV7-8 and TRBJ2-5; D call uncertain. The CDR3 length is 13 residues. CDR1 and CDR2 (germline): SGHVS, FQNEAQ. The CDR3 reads CVSSLGLGETQYF. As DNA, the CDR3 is TGTGTCAGCAGCTTAGGTTTAGGAGAGACCCAGTACTTC.

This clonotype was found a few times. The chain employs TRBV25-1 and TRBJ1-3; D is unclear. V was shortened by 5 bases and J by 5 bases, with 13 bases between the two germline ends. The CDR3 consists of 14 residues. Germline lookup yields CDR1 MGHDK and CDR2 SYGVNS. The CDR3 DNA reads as TGTGCCAGCAGTAGCAGGTTCTGGAGAAACACCATATATTTT. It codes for CASSSRFWRNTIYF. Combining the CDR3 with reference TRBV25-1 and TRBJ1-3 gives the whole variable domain EADIYQTPRYLVIGTGKKITLECSQTMGHDKMYWYQQDPGMELHLIHYSYGVNSTEKGDLSSESTVSRIRTEHFPLTLESARPSHTSQYLCASSSRFWRNTIYFGEGSWLTVV.

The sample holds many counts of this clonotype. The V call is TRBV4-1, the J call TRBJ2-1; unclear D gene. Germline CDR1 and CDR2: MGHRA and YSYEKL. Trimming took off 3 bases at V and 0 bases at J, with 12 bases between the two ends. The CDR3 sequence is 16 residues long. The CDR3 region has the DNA TGCGCCAGCAGCCATGAGATGGCAAGCTCCTACAATGAGCAGTTCTTC. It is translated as CASSHEMASSYNEQFF.

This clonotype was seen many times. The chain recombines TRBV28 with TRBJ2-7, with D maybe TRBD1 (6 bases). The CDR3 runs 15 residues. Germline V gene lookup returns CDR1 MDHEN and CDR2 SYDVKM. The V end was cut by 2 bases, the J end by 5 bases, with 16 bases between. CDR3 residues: CASSLPQGLGDEQYF. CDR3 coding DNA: TGTGCCAGCAGTTTACCCCAGGGGTTGGGGGACGAGCAGTACTTC. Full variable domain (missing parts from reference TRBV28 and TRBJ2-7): DVKVTQSSRYLVKRTGEKVFLECVQDMDHENMFWYRQDPGLGLRLIYFSYDVKMKEKGDIPEGYSVSREKKERFSLILESASTNQTSMYLCASSLPQGLGDEQYFGPGTRLTVT.

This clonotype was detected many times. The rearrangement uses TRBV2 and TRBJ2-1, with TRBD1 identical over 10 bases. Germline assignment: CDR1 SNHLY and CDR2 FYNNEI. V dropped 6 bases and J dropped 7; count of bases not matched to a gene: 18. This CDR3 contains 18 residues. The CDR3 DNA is TGTGCCAGCAGCCGCCTCCCACCTCGACAGGGGGCGTGGAATGAGCAGTTCTTC. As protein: CASSRLPPRQGAWNEQFF.

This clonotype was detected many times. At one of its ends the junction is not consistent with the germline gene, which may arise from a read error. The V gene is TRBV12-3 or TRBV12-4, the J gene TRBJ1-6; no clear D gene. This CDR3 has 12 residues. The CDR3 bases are TGTGCCAGCAGCTTAGGGAATTCACCCCTCCACTTT. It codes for CASSLGNSPLHF.

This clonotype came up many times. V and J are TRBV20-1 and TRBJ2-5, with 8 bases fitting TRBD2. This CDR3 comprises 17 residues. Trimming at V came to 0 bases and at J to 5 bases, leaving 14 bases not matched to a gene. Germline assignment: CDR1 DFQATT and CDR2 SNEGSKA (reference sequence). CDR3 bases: TGCAGTGCTAGAGATGACGCGGCTAGCGGGCGGGGGGAGACCCAGTACTTC. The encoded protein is CSARDDAASGRGETQYF.

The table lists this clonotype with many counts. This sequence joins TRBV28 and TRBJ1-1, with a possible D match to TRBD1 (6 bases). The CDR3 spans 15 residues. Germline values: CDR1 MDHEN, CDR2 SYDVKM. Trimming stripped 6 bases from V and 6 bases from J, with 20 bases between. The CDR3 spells CASRRVGGLLAEAFF. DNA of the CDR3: TGTGCCAGCAGGAGGGTCGGGGGCCTTCTCGCTGAAGCTTTCTTT.

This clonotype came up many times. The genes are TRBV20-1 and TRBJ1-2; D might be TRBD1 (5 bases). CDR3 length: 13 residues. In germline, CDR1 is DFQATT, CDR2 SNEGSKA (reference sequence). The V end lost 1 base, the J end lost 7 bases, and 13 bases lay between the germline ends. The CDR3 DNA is TGCAGTGCTAGAGGGGCAGGGTGGAGTGGCTACACCTTC. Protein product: CSARGAGWSGYTF.

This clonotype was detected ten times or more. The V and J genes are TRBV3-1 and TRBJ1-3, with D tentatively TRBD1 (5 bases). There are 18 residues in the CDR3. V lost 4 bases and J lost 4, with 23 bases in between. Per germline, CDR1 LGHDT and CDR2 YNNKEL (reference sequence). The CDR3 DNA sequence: TGTGCCAGCAGCCCCAGACGGATGGACACTTACCAGGGAAACACCATATATTTT. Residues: CASSPRRMDTYQGNTIYF.

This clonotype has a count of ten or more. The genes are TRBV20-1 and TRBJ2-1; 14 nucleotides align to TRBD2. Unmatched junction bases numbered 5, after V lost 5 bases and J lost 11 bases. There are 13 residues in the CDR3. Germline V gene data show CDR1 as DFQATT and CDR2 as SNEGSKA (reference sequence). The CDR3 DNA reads TGCAGTGCTCCGACTAGCGGGAGGGCCAAGCAGTTCTTC. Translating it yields CSAPTSGRAKQFF.

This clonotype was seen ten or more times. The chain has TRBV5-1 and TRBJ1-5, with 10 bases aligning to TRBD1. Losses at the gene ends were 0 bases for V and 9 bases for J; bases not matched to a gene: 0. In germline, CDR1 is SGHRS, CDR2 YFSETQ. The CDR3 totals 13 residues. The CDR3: CASSLGTGGPQHF. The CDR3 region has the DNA TGCGCCAGCAGCTTGGGGACAGGGGGGCCCCAGCATTTT.

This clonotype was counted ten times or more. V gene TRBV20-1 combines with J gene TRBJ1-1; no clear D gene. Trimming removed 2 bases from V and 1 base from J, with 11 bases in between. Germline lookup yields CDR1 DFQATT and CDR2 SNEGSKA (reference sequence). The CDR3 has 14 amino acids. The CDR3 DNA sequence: TGCAGTGCTAGACGGTCTGTAAAGAACACTGAAGCTTTCTTT. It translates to CSARRSVKNTEAFF.

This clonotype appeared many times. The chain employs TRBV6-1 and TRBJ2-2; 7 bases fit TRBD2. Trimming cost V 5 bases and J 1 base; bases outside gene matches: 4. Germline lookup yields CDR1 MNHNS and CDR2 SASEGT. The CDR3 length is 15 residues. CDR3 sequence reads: CASSPRGGNTGELFF. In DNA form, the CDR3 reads TGTGCCAGCAGTCCCCGCGGGGGGAACACCGGGGAGCTGTTTTTT.

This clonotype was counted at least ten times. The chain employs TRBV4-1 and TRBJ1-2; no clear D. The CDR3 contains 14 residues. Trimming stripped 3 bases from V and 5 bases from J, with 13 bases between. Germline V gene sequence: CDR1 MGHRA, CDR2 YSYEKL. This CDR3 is CASSHDTVGYGYTF. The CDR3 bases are TGCGCCAGCAGCCATGATACAGTGGGGTATGGCTACACCTTC.

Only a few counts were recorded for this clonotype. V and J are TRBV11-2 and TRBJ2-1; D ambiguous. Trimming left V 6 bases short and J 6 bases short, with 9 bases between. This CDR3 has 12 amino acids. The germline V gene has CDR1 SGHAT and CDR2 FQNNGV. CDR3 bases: TGTGCCAGCAGTTTCCCTAGCAATGAGCAGTTCTTC. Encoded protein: CASSFPSNEQFF.

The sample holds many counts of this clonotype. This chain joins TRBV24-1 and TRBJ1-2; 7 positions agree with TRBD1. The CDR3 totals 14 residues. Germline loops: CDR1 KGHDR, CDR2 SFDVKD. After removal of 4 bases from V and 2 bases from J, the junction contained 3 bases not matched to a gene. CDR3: CATSDHRGNYGYTF. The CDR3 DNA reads TGTGCCACCAGTGACCACAGGGGAAACTATGGCTACACCTTC.

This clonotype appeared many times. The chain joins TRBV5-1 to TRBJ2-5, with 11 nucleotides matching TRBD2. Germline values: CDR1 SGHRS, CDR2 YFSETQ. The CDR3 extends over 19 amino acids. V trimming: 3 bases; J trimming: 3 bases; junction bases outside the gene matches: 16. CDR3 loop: CASSSPGVAGGTTEETQYF. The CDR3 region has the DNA TGCGCCAGCAGCTCCCCTGGGGTAGCGGGAGGGACGACCGAAGAGACCCAGTACTTC.

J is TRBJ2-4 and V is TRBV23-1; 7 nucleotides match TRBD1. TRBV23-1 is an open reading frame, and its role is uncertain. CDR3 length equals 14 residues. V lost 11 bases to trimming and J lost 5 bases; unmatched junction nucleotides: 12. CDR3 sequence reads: CADRDSPSQNIQYF. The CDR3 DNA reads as TGCGCCGACCGGGACAGCCCTAGCCAAAACATTCAGTACTTC.

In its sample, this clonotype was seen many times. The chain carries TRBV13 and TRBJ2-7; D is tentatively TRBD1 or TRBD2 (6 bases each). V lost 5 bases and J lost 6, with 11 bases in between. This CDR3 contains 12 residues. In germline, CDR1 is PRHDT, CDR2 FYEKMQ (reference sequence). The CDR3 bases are TGTGCCAGCAGCCCAAGGGGGGCCGAGCAGTACTTC. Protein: CASSPRGAEQYF.

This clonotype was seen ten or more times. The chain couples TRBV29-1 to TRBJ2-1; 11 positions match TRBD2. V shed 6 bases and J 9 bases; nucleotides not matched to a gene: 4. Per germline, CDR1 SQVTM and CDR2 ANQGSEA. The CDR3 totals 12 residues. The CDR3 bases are TGCAGCGTACTAGCGGGAGAGGGTGAGCAGTTCTTC. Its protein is CSVLAGEGEQFF.

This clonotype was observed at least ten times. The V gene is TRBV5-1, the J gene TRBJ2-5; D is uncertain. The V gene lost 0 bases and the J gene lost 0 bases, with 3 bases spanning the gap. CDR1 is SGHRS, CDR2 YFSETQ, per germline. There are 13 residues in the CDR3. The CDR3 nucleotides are TGCGCCAGCAGCTTGGGCAACCAAGAGACCCAGTACTTC. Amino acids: CASSLGNQETQYF.

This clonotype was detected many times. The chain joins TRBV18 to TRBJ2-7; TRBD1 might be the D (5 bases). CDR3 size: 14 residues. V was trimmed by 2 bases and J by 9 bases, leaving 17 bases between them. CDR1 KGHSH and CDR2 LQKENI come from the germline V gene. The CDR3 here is CASSPDSSLVGQYF. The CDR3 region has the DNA TGTGCCAGCTCACCAGACAGCTCCCTCGTAGGGCAGTACTTC. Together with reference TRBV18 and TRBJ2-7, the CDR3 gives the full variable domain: NAGVMQNPRHLVRRRGQEARLRCSPMKGHSHVYWYRQLPEEGLKFMVYLQKENIIDESGMPKERFSAEFPKEGPSILRIQQVVRGDSAAYFCASSPDSSLVGQYFGPGTRLTVT.

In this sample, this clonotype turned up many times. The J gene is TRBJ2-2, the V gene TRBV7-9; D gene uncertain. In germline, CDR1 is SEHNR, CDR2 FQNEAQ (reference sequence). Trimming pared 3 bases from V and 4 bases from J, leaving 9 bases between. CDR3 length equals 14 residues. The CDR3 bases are TGTGCCAGCAGCTTGGCTTGGGCCACCGGGGAGCTGTTTTTT. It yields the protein CASSLAWATGELFF.

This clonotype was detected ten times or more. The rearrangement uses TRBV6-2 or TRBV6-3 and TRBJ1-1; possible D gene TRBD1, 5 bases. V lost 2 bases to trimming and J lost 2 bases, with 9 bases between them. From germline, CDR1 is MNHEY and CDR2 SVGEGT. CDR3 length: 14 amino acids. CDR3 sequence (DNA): TGTGCCAGCAGTTACATGGGGGGAAACACTGAAGCTTTCTTT. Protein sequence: CASSYMGGNTEAFF.